The clone carrying this TCR beta chain appeared many times. This specimen belongs to a study of CD8+CD57+ T cells in acquired aplastic anemia. All sequencing subjects had displayed CD8+CD57+ cell expansion on flow cytometry. Genomic DNA constituted the template upon which TCR beta VDJ and CDR3 profiling was performed. Via MiXCR, TCRdb re-called the reads, giving one row per CDR3 protein. Among more than 150,000 distinct CDR3 sequences listed, about 44% were seen once. The CDR3 spans 15 residues. The germline V gene has CDR1 LGHNT and CDR2 FRNRAP. V lost 7 bases and J lost 5; bases outside the gene matches: 9.

Sample: sorted CD4+, CD8+, or CD8+CD57+ T cells (not recorded which) from PBMCs. The source of this sequence is a human donor with aplastic anemia. The V and J genes are TRBV12-5 and TRBJ2-7; 12 bases line up with TRBD1. The DNA of the CDR3 is TGTGCTAGTGCCCCGGGACAGGGGGCATACGACGAGCAGTACTTC. It encodes CASAPGQGAYDEQYF.